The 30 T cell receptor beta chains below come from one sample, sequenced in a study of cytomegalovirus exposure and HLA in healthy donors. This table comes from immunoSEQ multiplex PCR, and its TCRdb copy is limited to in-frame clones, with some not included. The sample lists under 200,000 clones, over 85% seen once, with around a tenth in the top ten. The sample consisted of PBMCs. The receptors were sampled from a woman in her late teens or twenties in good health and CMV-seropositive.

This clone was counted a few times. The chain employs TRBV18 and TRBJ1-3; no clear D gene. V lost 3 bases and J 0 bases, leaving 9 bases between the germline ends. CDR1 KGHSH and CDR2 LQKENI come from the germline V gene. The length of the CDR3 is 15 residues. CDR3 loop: CASSPMERSGNTIYF. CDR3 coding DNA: TGTGCCAGCTCACCGATGGAGCGCTCTGGAAACACCATATATTTT.

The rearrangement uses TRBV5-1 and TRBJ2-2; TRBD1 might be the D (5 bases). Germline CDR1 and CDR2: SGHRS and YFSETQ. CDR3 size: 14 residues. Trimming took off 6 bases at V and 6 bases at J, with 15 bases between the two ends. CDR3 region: CASIHFQGPGELFF. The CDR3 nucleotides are TGCGCCAGCATCCACTTTCAGGGTCCCGGGGAGCTGTTTTTT.

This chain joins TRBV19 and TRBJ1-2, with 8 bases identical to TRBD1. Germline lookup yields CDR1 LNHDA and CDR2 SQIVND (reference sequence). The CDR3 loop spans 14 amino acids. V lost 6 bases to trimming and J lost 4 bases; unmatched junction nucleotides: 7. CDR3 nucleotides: TGTGCCAGTAGCGACAGGGGTGAAGCCTATGGCTACACCTTC. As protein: CASSDRGEAYGYTF.

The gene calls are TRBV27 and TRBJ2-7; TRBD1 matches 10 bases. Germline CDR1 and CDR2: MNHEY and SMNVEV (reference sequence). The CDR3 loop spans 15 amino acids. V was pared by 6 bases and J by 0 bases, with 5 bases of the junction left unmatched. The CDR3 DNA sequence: TGTGCCAGCAGGACAGGGGGCCGCAGCTCCTACGAGCAGTACTTC. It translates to CASRTGGRSSYEQYF.

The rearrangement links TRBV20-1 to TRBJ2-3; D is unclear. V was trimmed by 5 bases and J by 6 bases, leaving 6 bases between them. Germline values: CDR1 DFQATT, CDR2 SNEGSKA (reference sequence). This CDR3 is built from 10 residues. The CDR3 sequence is CSAVSDTQYF. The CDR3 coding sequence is TGCAGTGCTGTATCGGATACGCAGTATTTT.

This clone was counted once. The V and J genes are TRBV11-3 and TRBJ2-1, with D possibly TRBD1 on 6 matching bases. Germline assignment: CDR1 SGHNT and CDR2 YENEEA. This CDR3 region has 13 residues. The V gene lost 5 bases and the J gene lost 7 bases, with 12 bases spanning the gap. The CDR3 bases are TGTGCCAGCAGCCTTACAGGGAAAAATGAGCAGTTCTTC. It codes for CASSLTGKNEQFF.

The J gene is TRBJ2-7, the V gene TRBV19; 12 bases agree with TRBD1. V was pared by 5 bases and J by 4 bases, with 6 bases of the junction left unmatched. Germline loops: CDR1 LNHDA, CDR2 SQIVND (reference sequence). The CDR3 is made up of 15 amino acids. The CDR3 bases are TGTGCCAGTAGTCCCCGGGGACAGGGGGCTTACGAGCAGTACTTC. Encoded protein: CASSPRGQGAYEQYF.

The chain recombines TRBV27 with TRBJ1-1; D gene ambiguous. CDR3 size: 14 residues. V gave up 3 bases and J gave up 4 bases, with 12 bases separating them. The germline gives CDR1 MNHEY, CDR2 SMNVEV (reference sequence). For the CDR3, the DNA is TGTGCCAGCAGTTTGTGGCCTGGGCCCACTGAAGCTTTCTTT. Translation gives CASSLWPGPTEAFF.

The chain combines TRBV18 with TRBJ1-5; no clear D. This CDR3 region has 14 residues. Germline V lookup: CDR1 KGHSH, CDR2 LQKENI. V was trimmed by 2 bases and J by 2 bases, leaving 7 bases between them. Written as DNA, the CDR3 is TGTGCCAGCTCACCAAACGGGGGCAATCAGCCCCAGCATTTT. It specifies CASSPNGGNQPQHF.

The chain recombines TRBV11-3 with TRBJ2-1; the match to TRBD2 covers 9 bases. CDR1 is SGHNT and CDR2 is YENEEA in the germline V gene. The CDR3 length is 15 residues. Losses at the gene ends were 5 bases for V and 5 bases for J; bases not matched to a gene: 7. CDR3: CASSALAGVNNEQFF. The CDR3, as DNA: TGTGCCAGCAGCGCATTAGCGGGAGTGAACAATGAGCAGTTCTTC. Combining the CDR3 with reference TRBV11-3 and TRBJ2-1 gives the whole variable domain EAGVVQSPRYKIIEKKQPVAFWCNPISGHNTLYWYLQNLGQGPELLIRYENEEAVDDSQLPKDRFSAERLKGVDSTLKIQPAELGDSAVYLCASSALAGVNNEQFFGPGTRLTVL.

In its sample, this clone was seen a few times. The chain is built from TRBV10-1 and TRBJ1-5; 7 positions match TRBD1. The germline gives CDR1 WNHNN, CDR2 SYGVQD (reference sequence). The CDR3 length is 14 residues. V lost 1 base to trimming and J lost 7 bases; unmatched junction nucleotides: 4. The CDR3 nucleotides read TGCGCCAGCAGTGAGTACAGGGGCGCACAGCCCCAGCATTTT. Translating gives CASSEYRGAQPQHF.

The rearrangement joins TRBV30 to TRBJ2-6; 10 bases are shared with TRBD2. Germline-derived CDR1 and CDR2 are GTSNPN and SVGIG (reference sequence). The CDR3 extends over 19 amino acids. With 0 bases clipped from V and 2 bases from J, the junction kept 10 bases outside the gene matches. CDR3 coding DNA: TGTGCCTGGAGTGTACTTCGTGCTAGCGGGAGAGCTGGGGCCAACGTCCTGACTTTC. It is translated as CAWSVLRASGRAGANVLTF.

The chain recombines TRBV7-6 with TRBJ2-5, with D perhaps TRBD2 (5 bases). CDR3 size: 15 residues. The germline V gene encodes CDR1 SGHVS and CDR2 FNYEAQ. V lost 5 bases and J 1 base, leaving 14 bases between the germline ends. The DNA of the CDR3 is TGTGCCAGCAGCACCTTTCGGCTAGCCCAAGAGACCCAGTACTTC. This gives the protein CASSTFRLAQETQYF. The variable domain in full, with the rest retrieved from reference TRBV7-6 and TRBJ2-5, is GAGVSQSPRYKVTKRGQDVALRCDPISGHVSLYWYRQALGQGPEFLTYFNYEAQQDKSGLPNDRFSAERPEGSISTLTIQRTEQRDSAMYRCASSTFRLAQETQYFGPGTRLLVL.

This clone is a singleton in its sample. Here the CDR3 DNA reads TGTGCCAGCAGCACAGGGGGTTCTGGGGCCAACGTCCTGACTTTC. Amino acids: CASSTGGSGANVLTF. The chain links TRBV5-4 to TRBJ2-6, with TRBD1 matching over 8 bases. This CDR3 spans 15 amino acids. Germline V CDR1 and CDR2: SGHNT, YYREEE (reference sequence). With V trimmed by 4 bases and J by 1 base, 1 base remained unmatched.

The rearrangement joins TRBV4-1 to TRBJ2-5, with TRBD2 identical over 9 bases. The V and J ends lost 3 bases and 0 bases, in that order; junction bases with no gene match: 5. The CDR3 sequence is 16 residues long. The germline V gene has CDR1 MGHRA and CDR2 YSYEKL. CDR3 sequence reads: CASSHVSGGDQETQYF. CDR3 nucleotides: TGCGCCAGCAGCCATGTTAGCGGGGGTGACCAAGAGACCCAGTACTTC.

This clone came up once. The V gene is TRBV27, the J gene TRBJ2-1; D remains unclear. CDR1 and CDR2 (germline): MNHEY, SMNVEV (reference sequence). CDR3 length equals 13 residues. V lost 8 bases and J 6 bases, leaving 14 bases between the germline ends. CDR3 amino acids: CASAAPAFNEQFF. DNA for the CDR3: TGTGCCAGCGCCGCCCCAGCGTTCAATGAGCAGTTCTTC.

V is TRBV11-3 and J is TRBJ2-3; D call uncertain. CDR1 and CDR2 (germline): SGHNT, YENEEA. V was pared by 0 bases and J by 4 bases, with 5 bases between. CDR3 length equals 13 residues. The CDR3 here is CASSLDGPDTQYF. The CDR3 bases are TGTGCCAGCAGCTTAGACGGTCCAGATACGCAGTATTTT.

CDR3 region: CASSDIAGSGPYNEQFF. In DNA form, the CDR3 reads TGTGCCAGCAGCGATATAGCGGGAAGTGGCCCCTACAATGAGCAGTTCTTC. The V call is TRBV5-6, the J call TRBJ2-1; 8 nucleotides agree with TRBD2. V lost 4 bases, J lost 2 bases, and 11 bases stayed unmatched. CDR1 and CDR2 from the germline V gene are SGHDT and YYEEEE. This CDR3 spans 17 amino acids.

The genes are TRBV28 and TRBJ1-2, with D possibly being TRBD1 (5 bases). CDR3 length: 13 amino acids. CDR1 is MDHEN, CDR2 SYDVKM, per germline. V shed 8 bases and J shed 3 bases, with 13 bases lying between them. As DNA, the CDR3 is TGTGCCAGCGCCGGGGGGGAGGACTATGGCTACACCTTC. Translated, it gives CASAGGEDYGYTF.

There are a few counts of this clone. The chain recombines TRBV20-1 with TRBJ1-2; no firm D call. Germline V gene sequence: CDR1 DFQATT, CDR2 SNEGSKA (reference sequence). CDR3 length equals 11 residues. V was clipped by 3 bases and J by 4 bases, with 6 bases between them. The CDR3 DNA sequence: TGCAGTGCTAGTCTCAGCTATGGCTACACCTTC. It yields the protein CSASLSYGYTF.

The CDR3 DNA follows: TGTGCCAGCAGCGTCCTTAGCGGGAGCTCCTACAATGAGCAGTTCTTC. Translating it yields CASSVLSGSSYNEQFF. The rearrangement uses TRBV9 and TRBJ2-1; TRBD2 matches at 9 bases. The CDR3 runs 16 residues. Trimming at V came to 2 bases and at J to 0 bases, leaving 3 bases not matched to a gene. Germline assignment: CDR1 SGDLS and CDR2 YYNGEE. The full variable domain, with the rest looked up from reference TRBV9 and TRBJ2-1, is DSGVTQTPKHLITATGQRVTLRCSPRSGDLSVYWYQQSLDQGLQFLIQYYNGEERAKGNILERFSAQQFPDLHSELNLSSLELGDSALYFCASSVLSGSSYNEQFFGPGTRLTVL.

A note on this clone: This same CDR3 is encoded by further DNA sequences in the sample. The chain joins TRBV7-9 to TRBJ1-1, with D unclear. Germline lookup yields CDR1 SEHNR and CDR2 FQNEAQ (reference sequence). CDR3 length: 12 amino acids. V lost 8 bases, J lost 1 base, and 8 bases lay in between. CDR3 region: CASLGENTEAFF. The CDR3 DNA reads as TGTGCCAGCTTGGGAGAGAACACTGAAGCTTTCTTT. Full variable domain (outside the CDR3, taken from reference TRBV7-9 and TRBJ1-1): DTGVSQNPRHKITKRGQNVTFRCDPISEHNRLYWYRQTLGQGPEFLTYFQNEAQLEKSRLLSDRFSAERPKGSFSTLEIQRTEQGDSAMYLCASLGENTEAFFGQGTRLTVV.

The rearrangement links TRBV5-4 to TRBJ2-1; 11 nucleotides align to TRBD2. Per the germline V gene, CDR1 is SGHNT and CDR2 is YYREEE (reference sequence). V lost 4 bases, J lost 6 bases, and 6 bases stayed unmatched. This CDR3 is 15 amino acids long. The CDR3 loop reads CASSPTSGITNEQFF. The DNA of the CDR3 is TGTGCCAGCAGCCCGACTAGCGGGATAACCAATGAGCAGTTCTTC.

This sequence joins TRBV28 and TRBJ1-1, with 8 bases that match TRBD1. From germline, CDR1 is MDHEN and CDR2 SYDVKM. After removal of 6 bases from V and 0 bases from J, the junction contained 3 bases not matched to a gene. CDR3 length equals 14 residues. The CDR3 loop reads CASSKQGVNTEAFF. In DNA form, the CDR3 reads TGTGCCAGCAGCAAACAGGGGGTGAACACTGAAGCTTTCTTT.

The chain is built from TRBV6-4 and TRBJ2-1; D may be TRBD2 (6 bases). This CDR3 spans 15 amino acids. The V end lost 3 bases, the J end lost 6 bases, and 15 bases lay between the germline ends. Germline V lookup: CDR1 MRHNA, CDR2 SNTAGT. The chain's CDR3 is CASSDQGGFANEQFF. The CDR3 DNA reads TGTGCCAGCAGTGATCAGGGAGGTTTCGCCAATGAGCAGTTCTTC.

In DNA form, the CDR3 reads TGTGCCAGCAGTGAGGGTCGGACAGGGGGACAGCCCCAGCATTTT. This sequence encodes CASSEGRTGGQPQHF. The genes are TRBV2 and TRBJ1-5, with 10 positions matching TRBD1. The CDR3 runs to 15 residues. Germline loops: CDR1 SNHLY, CDR2 FYNNEI. J lost 7 bases, V lost 3 bases, and 6 bases had no gene match.

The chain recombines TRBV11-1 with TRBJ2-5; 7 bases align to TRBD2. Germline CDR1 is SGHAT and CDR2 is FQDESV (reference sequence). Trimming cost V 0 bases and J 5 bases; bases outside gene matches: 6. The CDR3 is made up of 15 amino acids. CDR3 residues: CASSLAYPGRETQYF. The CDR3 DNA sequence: TGTGCCAGCAGCTTAGCTTATCCCGGGAGGGAGACCCAGTACTTC.

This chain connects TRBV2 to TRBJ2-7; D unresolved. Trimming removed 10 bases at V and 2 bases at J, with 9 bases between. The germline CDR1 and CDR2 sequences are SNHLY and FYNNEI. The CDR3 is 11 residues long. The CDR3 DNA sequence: TGTGCCACCCAGTCCCCCTACGAGCAGTACTTC. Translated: CATQSPYEQYF.

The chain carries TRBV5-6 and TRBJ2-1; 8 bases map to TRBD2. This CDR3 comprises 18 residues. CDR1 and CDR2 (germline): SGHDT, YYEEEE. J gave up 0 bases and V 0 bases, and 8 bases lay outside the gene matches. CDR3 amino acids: CASSLVVLAGVSYNEQFF. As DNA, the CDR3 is TGTGCCAGCAGCTTGGTTGTTCTAGCGGGTGTCTCCTACAATGAGCAGTTCTTC.

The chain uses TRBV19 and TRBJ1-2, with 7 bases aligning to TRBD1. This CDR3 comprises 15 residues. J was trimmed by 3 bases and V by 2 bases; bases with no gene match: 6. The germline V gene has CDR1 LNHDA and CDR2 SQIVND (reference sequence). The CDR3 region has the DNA TGTGCCAGTAGTATACAGGGGACAGCTGACTATGGCTACACCTTC. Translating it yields CASSIQGTADYGYTF.